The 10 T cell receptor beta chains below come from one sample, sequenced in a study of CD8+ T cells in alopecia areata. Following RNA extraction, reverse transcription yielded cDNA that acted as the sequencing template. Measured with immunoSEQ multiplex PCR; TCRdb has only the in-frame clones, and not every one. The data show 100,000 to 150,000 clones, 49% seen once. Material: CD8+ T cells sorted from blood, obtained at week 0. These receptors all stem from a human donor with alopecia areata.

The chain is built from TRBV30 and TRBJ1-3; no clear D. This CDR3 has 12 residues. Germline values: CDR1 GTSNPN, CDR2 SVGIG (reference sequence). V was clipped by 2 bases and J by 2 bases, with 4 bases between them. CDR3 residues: CAWSPPGNTIYF. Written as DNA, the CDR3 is TGTGCCTGGAGTCCCCCTGGAAACACCATATATTTT.

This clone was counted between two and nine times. DNA for the CDR3: TGCGCCAGCAGCGGGCGGACCTACGAGCAGTACTTC. Encoded protein: CASSGRTYEQYF. V and J are TRBV5-1 and TRBJ2-7; D gene ambiguous. Germline values: CDR1 SGHRS, CDR2 YFSETQ. This CDR3 has 12 amino acids. Trimming shortened V by 4 bases and J by 2 bases, and 7 bases separated the two germline ends. Together with reference TRBV5-1 and TRBJ2-7, the CDR3 gives the full variable domain: KAGVTQTPRYLIKTRGQQVTLSCSPISGHRSVSWYQQTPGQGLQFLFEYFSETQRNKGNFPGRFSGRQFSNSRSEMNVSTLELGDSALYLCASSGRTYEQYFGPGTRLTVT.

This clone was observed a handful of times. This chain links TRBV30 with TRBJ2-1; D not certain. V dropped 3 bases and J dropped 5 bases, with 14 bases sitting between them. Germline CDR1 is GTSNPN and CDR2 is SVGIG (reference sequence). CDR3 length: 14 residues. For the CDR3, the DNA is TGTGCCTGGAGATTGGACCAGCGAGACAATGAGCAGTTCTTC. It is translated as CAWRLDQRDNEQFF.

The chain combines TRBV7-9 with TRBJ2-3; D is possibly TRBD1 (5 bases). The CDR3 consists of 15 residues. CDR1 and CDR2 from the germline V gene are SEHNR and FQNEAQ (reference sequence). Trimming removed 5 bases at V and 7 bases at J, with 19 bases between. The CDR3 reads CASSPGQGVAHTQYF. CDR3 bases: TGTGCCAGCAGCCCAGGTCAGGGTGTTGCTCATACGCAGTATTTT.

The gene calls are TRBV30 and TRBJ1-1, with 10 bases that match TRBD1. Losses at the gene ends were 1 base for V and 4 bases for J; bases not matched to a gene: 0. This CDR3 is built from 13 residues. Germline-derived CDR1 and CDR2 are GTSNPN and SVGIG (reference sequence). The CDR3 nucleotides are TGTGCCTGGAGTGGGACAGGGGGCACTGAAGCTTTCTTT. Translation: CAWSGTGGTEAFF.

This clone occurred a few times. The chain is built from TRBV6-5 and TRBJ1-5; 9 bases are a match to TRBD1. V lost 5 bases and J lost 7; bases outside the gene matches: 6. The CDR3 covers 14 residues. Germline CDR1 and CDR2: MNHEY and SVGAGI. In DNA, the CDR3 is TGTGCCAGCAGTGTTGGGACAGGGAGCCAGCCCCAGCATTTT. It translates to CASSVGTGSQPQHF.

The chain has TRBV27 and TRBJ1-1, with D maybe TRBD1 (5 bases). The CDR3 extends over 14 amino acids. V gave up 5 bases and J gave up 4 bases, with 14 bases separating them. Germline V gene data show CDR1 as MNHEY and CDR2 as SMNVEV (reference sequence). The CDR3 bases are TGTGCCAGCAGTAAAACAGGAGCTGGCACTGAAGCTTTCTTT. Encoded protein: CASSKTGAGTEAFF.

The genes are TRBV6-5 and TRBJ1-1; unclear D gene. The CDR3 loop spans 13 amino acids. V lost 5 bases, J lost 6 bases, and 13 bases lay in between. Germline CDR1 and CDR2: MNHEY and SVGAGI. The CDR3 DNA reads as TGTGCCAGCAGTCCCCAGATCGTCGCTGAAGCTTTCTTT. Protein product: CASSPQIVAEAFF.

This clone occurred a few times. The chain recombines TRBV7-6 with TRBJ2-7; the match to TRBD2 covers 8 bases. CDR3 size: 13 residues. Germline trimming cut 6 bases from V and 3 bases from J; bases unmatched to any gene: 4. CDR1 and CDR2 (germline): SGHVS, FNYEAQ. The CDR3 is CASSYGTSYEQYF. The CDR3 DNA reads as TGTGCCAGCAGTTATGGGACTAGCTACGAGCAGTACTTC.

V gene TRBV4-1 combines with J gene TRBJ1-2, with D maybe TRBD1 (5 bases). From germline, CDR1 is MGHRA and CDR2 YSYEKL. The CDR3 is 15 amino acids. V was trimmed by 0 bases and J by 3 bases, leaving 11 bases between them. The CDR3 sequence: CASSQDRTLDYGYTF. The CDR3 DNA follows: TGCGCCAGCAGCCAAGATAGGACACTGGACTATGGCTACACCTTC.